The 5 T cell receptor beta chains presented below share a single source sample, sequenced in a study of blood T cell repertoires in COVID-19. Measured with immunoSEQ multiplex PCR; TCRdb has only the in-frame clones, and not every one. The data hold approximately 13,000 clones, with 60% to 75% observed a single time. The sequenced sample was peripheral blood. These TCRs come from an older man with acute or convalescent COVID-19.

The chain carries TRBV6-6 and TRBJ2-1, with TRBD1 matching 11 bases. The J segment lost 10 bases and the V segment lost 9 bases, leaving 8 bases of the junction unmatched. Germline CDR1 reads MNHNY; CDR2 reads SVGAGI (reference sequence). The CDR3 length is 13 residues. CDR3 loop: CASSDRGLEEQFF. CDR3 DNA sequence: TGTGCCAGTTCGGACAGGGGGCTTGAGGAGCAGTTCTTC.

The chain uses TRBV6-6 and TRBJ2-1, with TRBD2 identical over 15 bases. The CDR3 runs to 18 residues. V shed 6 bases and J 3 bases; nucleotides not matched to a gene: 9. Germline V gives CDR1 MNHNY, CDR2 SVGAGI (reference sequence). The CDR3 is CASRRRTSGGAVYNEQFF. As DNA, the CDR3 is TGTGCCAGCAGACGAAGGACTAGCGGGGGGGCGGTCTACAATGAGCAGTTCTTC.

The CDR3 DNA sequence: TGTGTCGTCCCCCCCGGGACAAGGAACACTGAAGCTTTCTTT. It specifies CVVPPGTRNTEAFF. The V call is TRBV7-9, the J call TRBJ1-1; D may be TRBD1 (6 bases). In germline, CDR1 is SEHNR, CDR2 FQNEAQ (reference sequence). The CDR3 loop spans 14 amino acids.

V gene TRBV2 combines with J gene TRBJ2-2; 9 nucleotides align to TRBD1. Looked up from germline, CDR1 is SNHLY and CDR2 is FYNNEI. The CDR3 has 14 residues. The ends lost 5 bases at V and 5 bases at J; junction bases unmatched: 3. The chain's CDR3 is CASSWDRATGELFF. CDR3 nucleotide sequence: TGTGCCAGCAGTTGGGACAGGGCTACCGGGGAGCTGTTTTTT.

The genes are TRBV5-4 and TRBJ2-1, with 10 bases fitting TRBD2. From germline, CDR1 is SGHNT and CDR2 YYREEE (reference sequence). The CDR3 has 16 amino acids. With 3 bases clipped from V and 4 bases from J, the junction kept 7 bases outside the gene matches. CDR3 nucleotides: TGTGCCAGCAGCTCCGACTTAGCGGGGGGTTACAATGAGCAGTTCTTC. It translates to CASSSDLAGGYNEQFF.